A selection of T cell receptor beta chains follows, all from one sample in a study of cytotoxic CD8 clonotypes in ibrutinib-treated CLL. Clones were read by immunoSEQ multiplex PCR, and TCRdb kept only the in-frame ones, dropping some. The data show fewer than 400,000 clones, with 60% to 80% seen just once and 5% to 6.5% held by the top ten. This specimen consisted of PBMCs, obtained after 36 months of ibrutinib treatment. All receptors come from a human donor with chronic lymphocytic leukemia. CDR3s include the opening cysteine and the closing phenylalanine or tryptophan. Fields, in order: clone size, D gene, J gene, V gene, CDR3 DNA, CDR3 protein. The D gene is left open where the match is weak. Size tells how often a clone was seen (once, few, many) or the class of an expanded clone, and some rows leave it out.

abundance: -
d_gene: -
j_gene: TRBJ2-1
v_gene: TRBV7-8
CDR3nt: TGTGCCAGCAGCCTGGCTATGATGTACAATGAGCAGTTCTTC
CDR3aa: CASSLAMMYNEQFF

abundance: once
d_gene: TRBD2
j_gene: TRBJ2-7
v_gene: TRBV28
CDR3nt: TGTGCCAGCAGCCCCAGAGCTTTAGGGACTAGCGGGGGCGAGCAGTACTTC
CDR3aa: CASSPRALGTSGGEQYF

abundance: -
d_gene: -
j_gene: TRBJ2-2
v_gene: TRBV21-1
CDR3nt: TGTGCCAGCAGCAGGGACAGGGAGGTGAGCGGGGAGCTGTTTTTT
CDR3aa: CASSRDREVSGELFF

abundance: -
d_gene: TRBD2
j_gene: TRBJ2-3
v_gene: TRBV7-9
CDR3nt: TGTGCCAGCAGGTTTCCCGCGGGAGTAAAAGAGGATACGCAGTATTTT
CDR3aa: CASRFPAGVKEDTQYF

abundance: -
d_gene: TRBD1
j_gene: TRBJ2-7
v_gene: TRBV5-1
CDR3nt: TGCGCCAGCAGCTTGGCAGTTGGGACAGGGACCTACGAGCAGTACTTC
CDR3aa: CASSLAVGTGTYEQYF

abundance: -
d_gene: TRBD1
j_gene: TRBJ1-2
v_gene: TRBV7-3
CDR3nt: TGTGCCAGCAGCGGGAAGCTCGGGACAGCGTTATGCTACACCTTC
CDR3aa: CASSGKLGTALCYTF

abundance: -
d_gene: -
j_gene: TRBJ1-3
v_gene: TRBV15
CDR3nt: TGTGCCACCAGCAGAGATCTCAGGGGCGTTATTGCGTCCTCTGGAAACACCATATATTTT
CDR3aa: CATSRDLRGVIASSGNTIYF

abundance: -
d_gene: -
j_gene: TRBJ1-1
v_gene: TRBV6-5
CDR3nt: TGTGCCAGCACCATAAGGGGCCCGCAGCGCGCTGAAGCTTTCTTT
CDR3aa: CASTIRGPQRAEAFF

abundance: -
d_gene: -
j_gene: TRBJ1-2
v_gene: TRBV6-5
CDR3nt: TGTGCCAGCAAAAAGACAGGAGTCTATGGCTACACCTTC
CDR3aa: CASKKTGVYGYTF

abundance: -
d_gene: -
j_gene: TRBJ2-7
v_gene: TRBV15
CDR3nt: TGTGCCACCAGCACCGCGGGACAAAGATCCTACGAGCAGTACTTC
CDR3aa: CATSTAGQRSYEQYF

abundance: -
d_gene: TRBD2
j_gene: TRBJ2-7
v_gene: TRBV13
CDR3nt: TGTGCCAGCAGCTCTAGCGGACGTAACTACGAGCAGTACTTC
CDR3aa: CASSSSGRNYEQYF

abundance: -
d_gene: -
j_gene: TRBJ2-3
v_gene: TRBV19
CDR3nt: TGTGCCAGTAGTATGTCCGGGTACACAGATACGCAGTATTTT
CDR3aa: CASSMSGYTDTQYF

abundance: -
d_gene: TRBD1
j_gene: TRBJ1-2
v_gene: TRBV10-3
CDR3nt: TGTGCCATCAGTGACCCTCACAGGGGGCTTGGCTACACCTTC
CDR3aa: CAISDPHRGLGYTF

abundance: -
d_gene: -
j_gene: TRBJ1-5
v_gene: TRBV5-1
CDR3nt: TGCGCCAGCAGCTTGACAGGGACGAATCAGCCCCAGCATTTT
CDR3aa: CASSLTGTNQPQHF

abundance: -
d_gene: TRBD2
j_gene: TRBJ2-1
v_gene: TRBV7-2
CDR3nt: TGTGCCAGCAGCTTCGGGCTAGCGGGAAGTAGGACGCAGTTCTTC
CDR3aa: CASSFGLAGSRTQFF

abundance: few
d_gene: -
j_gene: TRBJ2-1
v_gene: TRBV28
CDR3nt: TGTGCCAGCAGCAGGGCGGATACCTACAATGAGCAGTTCTTC
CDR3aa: CASSRADTYNEQFF

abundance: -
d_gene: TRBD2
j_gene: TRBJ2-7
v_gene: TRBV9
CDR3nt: TGTGCCAGCAGCCCCCGGGGTAGCGGGGCCTACGAGCAGTACTTC
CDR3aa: CASSPRGSGAYEQYF

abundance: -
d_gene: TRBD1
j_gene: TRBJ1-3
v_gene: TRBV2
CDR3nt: TGTGCCAGCAGTCCGGACAGGGAATCTGGAAACACCATATATTTT
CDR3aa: CASSPDRESGNTIYF

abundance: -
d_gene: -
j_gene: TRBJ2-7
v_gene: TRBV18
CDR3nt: TGTGCCAGCTCACCGGGAACGGACGGAACCTACGAGCAGTACTTC
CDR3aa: CASSPGTDGTYEQYF

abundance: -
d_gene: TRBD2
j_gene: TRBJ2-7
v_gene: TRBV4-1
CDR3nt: TGCGCCAGCAGCCAAGAAGCACTAGCGGGAGAAGGGGAGCAGTACTTC
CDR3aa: CASSQEALAGEGEQYF

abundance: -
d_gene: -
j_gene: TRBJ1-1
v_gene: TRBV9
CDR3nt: TGTGCCAGCAGCGTAGGGAGGAGGGCTGAAGCTTTCTTT
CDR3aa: CASSVGRRAEAFF

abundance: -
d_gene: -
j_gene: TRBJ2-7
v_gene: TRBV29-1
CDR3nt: TGCAGCGTTGAAGGCAGTTACTACGAGCAGTACTTC
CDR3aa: CSVEGSYYEQYF

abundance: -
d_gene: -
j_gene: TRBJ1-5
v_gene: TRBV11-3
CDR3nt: TGTGCCAGCAGCTTAGTCTGGTCAGGGGTACTTACTTATAGCAATCAGCCCCAGCATTTT
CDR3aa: CASSLVWSGVLTYSNQPQHF

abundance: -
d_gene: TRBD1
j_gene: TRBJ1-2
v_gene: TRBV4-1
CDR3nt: TGCGCCAGCAGCCAAGATGAGGGACAGGGGTTCGGCTACACCTTC
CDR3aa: CASSQDEGQGFGYTF

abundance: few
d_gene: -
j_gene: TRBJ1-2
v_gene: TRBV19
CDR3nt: TGTGCCAGTAGTTCACAGGGAGGAGGCTATGGCTACACCTTC
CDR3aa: CASSSQGGGYGYTF

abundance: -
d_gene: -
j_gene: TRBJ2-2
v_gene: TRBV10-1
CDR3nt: TGCGCCAGCAGTGACCTGGGACTTACGAACACCGGGGAGCTGTTTTTT
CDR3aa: CASSDLGLTNTGELFF

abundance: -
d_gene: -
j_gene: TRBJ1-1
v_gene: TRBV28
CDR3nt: TGTGCCAGCAGTATAGTCCCAGGGGCCCTGAACACTGAAGCTTTCTTT
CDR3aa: CASSIVPGALNTEAFF

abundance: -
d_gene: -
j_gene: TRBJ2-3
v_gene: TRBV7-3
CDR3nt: TGTGCCAGCAGCCAAAGTGCCGTCCCAAGGCTCGATACGCAGTATTTT
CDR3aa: CASSQSAVPRLDTQYF

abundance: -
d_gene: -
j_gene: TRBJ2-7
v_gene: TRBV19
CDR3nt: TGTGCCAGTAGTAGCAGGGTGGGCGCCTACGAGCAGTACTTC
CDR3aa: CASSSRVGAYEQYF

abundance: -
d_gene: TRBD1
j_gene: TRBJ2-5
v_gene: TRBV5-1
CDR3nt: TGCGCCAGCAGCTATGCAGGGGGCCAAGAGACCCAGTACTTC
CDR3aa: CASSYAGGQETQYF

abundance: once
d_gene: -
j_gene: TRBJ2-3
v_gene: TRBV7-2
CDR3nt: TGTGCCAGCAGCCAGACTAGGGGCCCGACGCAGTATTTT
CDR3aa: CASSQTRGPTQYF

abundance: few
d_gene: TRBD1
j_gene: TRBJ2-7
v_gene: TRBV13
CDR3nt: TGTGCCAGCAGCTTAGTCAGGACAGGGTTCTCCTACGAGCAGTACTTC
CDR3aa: CASSLVRTGFSYEQYF

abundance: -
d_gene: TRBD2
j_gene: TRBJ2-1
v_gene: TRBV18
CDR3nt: TGTGCCAGCTCCCCTCGCCCAGCGGGGGGACTAAATGAGCAGTTCTTC
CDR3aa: CASSPRPAGGLNEQFF

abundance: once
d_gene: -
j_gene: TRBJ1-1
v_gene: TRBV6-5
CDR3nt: TGTGCCAGCAGTTTACAGGGCGGCACTGAAGCTTTCTTT
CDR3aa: CASSLQGGTEAFF

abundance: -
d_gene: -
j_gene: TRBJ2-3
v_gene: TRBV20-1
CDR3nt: TGCAGTGCGGTCGAGTGGGATACGCAGTATTTT
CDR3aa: CSAVEWDTQYF

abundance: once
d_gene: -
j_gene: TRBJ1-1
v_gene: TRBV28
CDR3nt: TGTGCCAGCAGTTCCCCCCAGGGAATGAACACTGAAGCTTTCTTT
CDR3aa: CASSSPQGMNTEAFF

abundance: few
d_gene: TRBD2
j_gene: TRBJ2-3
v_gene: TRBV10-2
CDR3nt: TGCGCCAGCAGTGAGTCTAGCGGGAGTCGGCCAGATACGCAGTATTTT
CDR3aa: CASSESSGSRPDTQYF

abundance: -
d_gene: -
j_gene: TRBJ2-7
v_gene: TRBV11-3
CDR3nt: TGTGCCAGCGGCCAGGGCTACGAGCAGTACTTC
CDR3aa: CASGQGYEQYF

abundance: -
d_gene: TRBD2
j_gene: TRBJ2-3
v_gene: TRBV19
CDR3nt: TGTGCCAGTAGTAGAATAGCGGGATGGACAGATACGCAGTATTTT
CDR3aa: CASSRIAGWTDTQYF

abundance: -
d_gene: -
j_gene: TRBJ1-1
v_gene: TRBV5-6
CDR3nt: TGTGCCAGCAGCTGGACAGCCCCAGGAACAATTGAAGCTTTCTTT
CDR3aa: CASSWTAPGTIEAFF

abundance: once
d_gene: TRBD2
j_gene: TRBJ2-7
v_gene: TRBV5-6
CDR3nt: TGTGCCAGCAGCTTGTACGCGGGAGCAACGGGGGAGCAGTACTTC
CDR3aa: CASSLYAGATGEQYF

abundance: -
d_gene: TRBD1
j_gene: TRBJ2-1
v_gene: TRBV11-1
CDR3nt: TGTGCCAGCAGCTTACGGACAGGGGTCCTCGGCTACAATGAGCAGTTCTTC
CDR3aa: CASSLRTGVLGYNEQFF

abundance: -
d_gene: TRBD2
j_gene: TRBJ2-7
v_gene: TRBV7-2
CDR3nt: TGTGCCAGCAGCTTAGCGGGACTAGCGGGAGACGAGCAGTACTTC
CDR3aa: CASSLAGLAGDEQYF

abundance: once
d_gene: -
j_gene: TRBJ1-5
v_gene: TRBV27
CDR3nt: TGTGCCAGCAGTCCTCGGACAGCTAATCAGCCCCAGCATTTT
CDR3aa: CASSPRTANQPQHF

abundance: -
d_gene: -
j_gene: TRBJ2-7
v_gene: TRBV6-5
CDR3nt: TGTGCCAGCGGAGTCGACGAGCAGTACTTC
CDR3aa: CASGVDEQYF

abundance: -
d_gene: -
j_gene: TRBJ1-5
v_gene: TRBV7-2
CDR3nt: TGTGCCAGCAGCCCGGGGGGCGGTTATAGCAATCAGCCCCAGCATTTT
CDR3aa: CASSPGGGYSNQPQHF

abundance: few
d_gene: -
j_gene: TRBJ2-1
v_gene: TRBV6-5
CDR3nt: TGTGCCAGCAGTTACTCCCGGCTAGCCTCCTACAATGAGCAGTTCTTC
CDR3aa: CASSYSRLASYNEQFF

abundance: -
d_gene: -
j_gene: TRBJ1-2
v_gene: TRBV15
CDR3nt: TGTGCCACCAGCAGAGATGGGAAGGGCTATGGCTACACCTTC
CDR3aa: CATSRDGKGYGYTF

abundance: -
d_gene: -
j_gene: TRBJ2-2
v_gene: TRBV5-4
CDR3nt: TGTGCCAGCAGCTTTTCGCTAGCCTTCGGGGAGCTGTTTTTT
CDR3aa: CASSFSLAFGELFF

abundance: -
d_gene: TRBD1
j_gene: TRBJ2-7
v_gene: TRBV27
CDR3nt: TGTGCCAGCAGCTACGGGACAGGAGGTTTCTACGAGCAGTACTTC
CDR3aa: CASSYGTGGFYEQYF

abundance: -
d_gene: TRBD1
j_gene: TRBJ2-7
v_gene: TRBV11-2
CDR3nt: TGTGCCAGCAGCACAAACCCGGACAGGGATATCGACGAGCAGTACTTC
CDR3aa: CASSTNPDRDIDEQYF

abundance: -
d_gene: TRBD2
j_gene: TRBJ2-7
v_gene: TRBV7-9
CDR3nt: TGTGCCAGCAGCTCCCTCCTAGCGGGAGGGCCATACGAGCAGTACTTC
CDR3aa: CASSSLLAGGPYEQYF

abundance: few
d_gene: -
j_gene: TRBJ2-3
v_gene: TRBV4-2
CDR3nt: TGTGCCAGCAGCCAAGCCCTAGCGAGGGATACGCAGTATTTT
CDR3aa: CASSQALARDTQYF

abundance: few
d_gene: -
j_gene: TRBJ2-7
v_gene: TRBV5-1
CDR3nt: TGCGCCAGCAGCCTAACAGGGAAAAACTCCTACGAGCAGTACTTC
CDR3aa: CASSLTGKNSYEQYF

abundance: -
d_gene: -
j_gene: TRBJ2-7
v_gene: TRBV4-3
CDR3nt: TGCGCCAGCAGCCGAGTGCTTACCTACGAGCAGTACTTC
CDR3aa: CASSRVLTYEQYF

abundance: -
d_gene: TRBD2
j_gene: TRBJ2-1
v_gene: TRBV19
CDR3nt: TGTGCCAGTAGTATAGTAGCGGGAGGGTGGAATGAGCAGTTCTTC
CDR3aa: CASSIVAGGWNEQFF

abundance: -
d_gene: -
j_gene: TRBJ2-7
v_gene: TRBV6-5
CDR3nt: TGTGCCAGCAGTTACTCGACAGGTAGCTCCTACGAGCAGTACTTC
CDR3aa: CASSYSTGSSYEQYF

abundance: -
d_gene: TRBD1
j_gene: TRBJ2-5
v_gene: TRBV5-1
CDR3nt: TGCGCCAGCAGCTCCACAGGGGACCAAGAGACCCAGTACTTC
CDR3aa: CASSSTGDQETQYF

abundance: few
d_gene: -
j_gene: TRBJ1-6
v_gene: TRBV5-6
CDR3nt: TGTGCCAGCAGCTTGGGAACGGATTCACCCCTCCACTTT
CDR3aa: CASSLGTDSPLHF